The 22 T cell receptor beta chains listed next were all sequenced from one sample in a study of blood T cells in healthy people across ages (dated by TCRdb to between 2015 and 2016). Library generation was performed with 5' RACE. The sample was run on an Illumina HiSeq 2500. The second PCR ran for about 7 to 11 cycles and used a J-beta primer mix along with a sample-barcoded 5' primer. TCRdb reanalyzed the raw reads on its own, using fastp at Q25 for trimming and MiXCR for clone calling, and kept in-frame beta chains. Each record represents a unique CDR3 protein, reported with the most common genes and DNA among its rows. The sample yields around 970,000 distinct CDR3 sequences; 51% were counted once. The ten top clones hold 20% to 25% of the sample. The sequenced sample consisted of blood. These receptors all come from an older woman in good health.

J is TRBJ2-7 and V is TRBV7-2; no clear D gene. The CDR3 contains 13 residues. Trimming took 1 base from V and 2 from J, leaving 6 bases between them. Germline V CDR1 and CDR2: SGHTA, FQGNSA. The CDR3 spells CASSLDYPYEQYF. The CDR3 DNA sequence: TGTGCCAGCAGCTTAGACTATCCCTACGAGCAGTACTTC.

This clonotype turned up a few times. The chain employs TRBV7-2 and TRBJ2-3, with D perhaps TRBD2 (6 bases). CDR3 length: 16 amino acids. The V and J ends lost 7 bases and 5 bases respectively, with 22 bases between them. Germline CDR1 and CDR2: SGHTA and FQGNSA. The CDR3 bases are TGTGCCAGCACCGATCAGCGGGTCCCCCGGGGAGATACGCAGTATTTT. It specifies CASTDQRVPRGDTQYF.

This clonotype was picked up many times. J is TRBJ2-7 and V is TRBV10-3; TRBD2 aligns across 8 bases. The CDR3 runs to 14 residues. V was pared by 6 bases and J by 1 base, with 5 bases of the junction left unmatched. From germline, CDR1 is ENHRY and CDR2 SYGVKD. CDR3: CAIRPGTRSYEQYF. CDR3 sequence (DNA): TGTGCCATCAGACCCGGGACTAGGTCCTACGAGCAGTACTTC.

For the CDR3, the DNA is TGTGCCAGCAGTGAAGCAGGCAGGTCCTACGAGCAGTACTTC. Its protein product is CASSEAGRSYEQYF. J is TRBJ2-7 and V is TRBV6-1; D is ambiguous. Per germline, CDR1 MNHNS and CDR2 SASEGT. CDR3 size: 14 residues. V dropped 0 bases and J dropped 1 base, with 7 bases sitting between them.

The chain recombines TRBV5-6 with TRBJ2-3, with 7 positions matching TRBD2. Trimming cost V 5 bases and J 1 base; bases outside gene matches: 19. The CDR3 is 19 residues long. Germline CDR1 is SGHDT and CDR2 is YYEEEE. CDR3 residues: CASRSSGSGAYFRTDTQYF. The CDR3 DNA is TGTGCCAGCAGATCCTCGGGGAGCGGGGCCTACTTCCGCACAGATACGCAGTATTTT.

Only one count was recorded for this clonotype. The chain combines TRBV5-1 with TRBJ2-5; 10 positions match TRBD2. With V trimmed by 3 bases and J by 11 bases, 19 bases remained unmatched. There are 17 residues in the CDR3. Looked up from germline, CDR1 is SGHRS and CDR2 is YFSETQ. For the CDR3, the DNA is TGCGCCAGCAGCTATTACTCTAGCGGGAGAGGTGGGAATGAGCAGTACTTC. Protein product: CASSYYSSGRGGNEQYF.

The table lists this clonotype with a few counts. The chain recombines TRBV4-1 with TRBJ2-7; no firm D call. In germline, CDR1 is MGHRA, CDR2 YSYEKL. The CDR3 extends over 12 amino acids. The V end was cut by 0 bases, the J end by 12 bases, with 12 bases between. The CDR3 DNA sequence: TGCGCCAGCAGCCAAGAATTTAGTGGTCTGTACTTC. It codes for CASSQEFSGLYF.

This clonotype was seen more than once but under ten times. This chain connects TRBV9 to TRBJ2-3, with 9 positions matching TRBD2. The CDR3 is made up of 15 amino acids. The germline V gene encodes CDR1 SGDLS and CDR2 YYNGEE. J was trimmed by 2 bases and V by 4 bases; bases with no gene match: 5. CDR3 sequence (DNA): TGTGCCAGCAGCCCGACTAGCGGACACACAGATACGCAGTATTTT. Protein sequence: CASSPTSGHTDTQYF.

The rearrangement links TRBV12-3 or TRBV12-4 to TRBJ2-7; 10 bases map to TRBD2. V gave up 11 bases and J gave up 4 bases; unmatched junction bases: 5. The CDR3 is made up of 12 amino acids. The CDR3 nucleotides read TGTGCCGGTGCTAGCGGGAGTTACGAGCAGTACTTC. Protein sequence: CAGASGSYEQYF.

This chain uses TRBV20-1 with TRBJ2-3, with 7 bases aligning to TRBD2. The germline V gene encodes CDR1 DFQATT and CDR2 SNEGSKA (reference sequence). The V segment lost 3 bases and the J segment 2 bases; nucleotides outside the gene matches: 8. The CDR3 length is 15 residues. DNA of the CDR3: TGCAGTGCTAGTGCTAGCGGAACCTTCACAGATACGCAGTATTTT. This encodes CSASASGTFTDTQYF.

In its sample, this clonotype was seen a few times. This sequence joins TRBV6-6 and TRBJ2-1, with a tentative D call TRBD1 (6 bases). The CDR3 runs to 13 residues. Germline V gene sequence: CDR1 MNHNY, CDR2 SVGAGI (reference sequence). V gave up 6 bases and J gave up 8 bases, with 14 bases separating them. CDR3 nucleotide sequence: TGTGCCAGCAGCCCCGGTCGGACAGATGAGCAGTTCTTC. Translation gives CASSPGRTDEQFF.

The chain combines TRBV29-1 with TRBJ1-2; tentatively, D is TRBD1 (6 bases). The CDR3 has 14 residues. Per the germline V gene, CDR1 is SQVTM and CDR2 is ANQGSEA. V was cut by 4 bases and J by 6 bases, with 18 bases left in between. The CDR3 spells CSVGRSGGADGYTF. The DNA of the CDR3 is TGCAGCGTTGGCCGGTCGGGGGGCGCGGATGGCTACACCTTC.

V is TRBV5-1 and J is TRBJ1-2; D remains unclear. Germline CDR1 and CDR2: SGHRS and YFSETQ. Trimming cost V 1 base and J 7 bases, with 11 bases left between them. This CDR3 is 13 amino acids long. The CDR3 DNA sequence: TGCGCCAGCAGCTTGTCCAGATCGGGTGGCTACACCTTC. It yields the protein CASSLSRSGGYTF.

There are a few counts of this clonotype. The V call is TRBV7-6, the J call TRBJ2-7, with no clear D. The CDR3 extends over 13 amino acids. CDR1 is SGHVS and CDR2 is FNYEAQ in the germline V gene. The V end lost 3 bases, the J end lost 3 bases, and 9 bases lay between the germline ends. The CDR3 region has the DNA TGTGCCAGCAGCTTCCCTCACAGCTACGAGCAGTACTTC. It yields the protein CASSFPHSYEQYF.

This chain connects TRBV7-2 to TRBJ2-4; 7 positions agree with TRBD1. The CDR3 is made up of 14 amino acids. With V trimmed by 5 bases and J by 5 bases, 6 bases remained unmatched. Germline CDR1 is SGHTA and CDR2 is FQGNSA. The CDR3 bases are TGTGCCAGCAGCCTGGGACAGCCCGAAAACATTCAGTACTTC. Its translation is CASSLGQPENIQYF.

The sample holds a few counts of this clonotype. One end of the junction does not line up with germline, which may come from a read error. The chain recombines TRBV5-1 with TRBJ2-7, with 9 bases matching TRBD2. Germline V lookup: CDR1 SGHRS, CDR2 YFSETQ. The CDR3 runs 14 residues. For the CDR3, the DNA is TGTGCCAGCAGGAATAGCGGGAGTTCCTACGAGCAGTACTTC. This gives the protein CASRNSGSSYEQYF.

This clonotype came up once. This chain links TRBV19 with TRBJ2-6; D is unresolved. From germline, CDR1 is LNHDA and CDR2 SQIVND (reference sequence). This CDR3 has 16 amino acids. The germline V and J ends were trimmed by 4 bases and 0 bases, with 10 bases remaining between them. The CDR3 DNA is TGTGCCAGTAGTAAAAGTGGCGTCTCTGGGGCCAACGTCCTGACTTTC. Translated: CASSKSGVSGANVLTF.

The chain uses TRBV6-5 and TRBJ1-1; D gene ambiguous. CDR1 MNHEY and CDR2 SVGAGI come from the germline V gene. The CDR3 contains 13 residues. With 11 bases removed from V and 0 bases from J, the gap between germline ends came to 13 bases. The CDR3: CAAALGLNTEAFF. DNA for the CDR3: TGTGCCGCAGCTCTTGGGTTGAACACTGAAGCTTTCTTT.

On this clonotype: A read error may account for a junction end that differs from germline. V gene TRBV4-2 combines with J gene TRBJ2-4, with D possibly being TRBD1 or TRBD2 (6 bases each). This CDR3 contains 16 residues. Germline values: CDR1 LGHNA, CDR2 YNFKEQ. CDR3 sequence (DNA): TGTACCAGCAGCCACTCGACTGGGGGCTACCAACGGGAGCAGTACTTC. This sequence encodes CTSSHSTGGYQREQYF.

The V call is TRBV21-1, the J call TRBJ2-7; TRBD1 is taken as the D call from the table, unchecked against the DNA. TRBV21-1 is recorded as a pseudogene. The CDR3 totals 15 residues. This CDR3 reads CYRAPKYRDIDEQYF. The CDR3 coding sequence is TGTTATCGGGCTCCCAAATACCGGGACATCGACGAGCAGTACTTC.

A few counts support this clonotype. The V gene is TRBV6-5, the J gene TRBJ2-3; D is unresolved. Germline V gene sequence: CDR1 MNHEY, CDR2 SVGAGI. The CDR3 extends over 11 amino acids. V shed 9 bases and J shed 5 bases, with 9 bases lying between them. CDR3 nucleotides: TGTGCCAGTGAGAGAGGAGATACGCAGTATTTT. Protein sequence: CASERGDTQYF.

This clonotype appeared a few times. The chain uses TRBV28 and TRBJ2-3, with TRBD2 matching 10 bases. This CDR3 has 15 residues. The germline V gene has CDR1 MDHEN and CDR2 SYDVKM. The V gene end was trimmed by 5 bases and the J gene end by 4 bases; junction bases not matched to a gene: 6. CDR3 bases: TGTGCCAGCAGTACCGGACTAGCGGAACCAGATACGCAGTATTTT. Amino acids: CASSTGLAEPDTQYF.